A single sample is the source of the 17 T cell receptor beta chains below, sequenced in a study of blood T cell repertoires in COVID-19. Libraries were prepared by immunoSEQ multiplex PCR; TCRdb keeps only in-frame clonotypes and omits some of them. The profile covers around 300,000 clones, with 90% appearing a single time and about 1% taken by the ten largest. Material for sequencing was peripheral blood. These receptors were obtained from a woman aged 35 to 49 with COVID-19, enrolled during active disease.

Notes on this clone: This CDR3 fails to terminate in the conserved phenylalanine or tryptophan, so it likely reflects a read error. The DNA is omitted, as the CDR3 cannot be located on it reliably, and the CDR3 follows TCRdb's listing. The rearrangement uses TRBV21-1 and TRBJ1-2. TRBV21-1 counts as a pseudogene. The CDR3 adds up to 9 amino acids, both ends counted. CDR3 region: CASSNSLCH.

This clone appeared once. This chain links TRBV10-3 with TRBJ2-7; 8 positions agree with TRBD1. V lost 6 bases, J lost 3 bases, and 10 bases stayed unmatched. This CDR3 spans 15 amino acids. Germline V CDR1 and CDR2: ENHRY, SYGVKD. This CDR3 reads CAISPRDRGGYEQYF. The CDR3 nucleotides are TGTGCCATCAGCCCCAGAGACAGGGGAGGCTACGAGCAGTACTTC.

J is TRBJ2-7 and V is TRBV5-1; 7 nucleotides match TRBD1. J gave up 6 bases and V 4 bases, and 4 bases lay outside the gene matches. The CDR3 is 12 amino acids. The germline CDR1 and CDR2 sequences are SGHRS and YFSETQ. CDR3 sequence (DNA): TGCGCCAGCAGCATAAGACAGGGCGAGCAGTACTTC. Amino acid sequence: CASSIRQGEQYF.

A remark on this clone: This same CDR3 is encoded by further DNA sequences in the sample. The gene calls are TRBV7-8 and TRBJ2-7; TRBD2 aligns across 12 bases. The germline gives CDR1 SGHVS, CDR2 FQNEAQ. V lost 5 bases and J lost 5; bases outside the gene matches: 4. The CDR3 consists of 14 residues. The CDR3 loop reads CASSILAGGDEQYF. The CDR3 nucleotides are TGTGCCAGCAGCATACTAGCGGGAGGTGACGAGCAGTACTTC.

The CDR3 sequence: CASSPLSSYNSPLHF. CDR3 coding DNA: TGTGCCAGCAGCCCCTTGAGCTCCTATAATTCACCCCTCCACTTT. The V call is TRBV7-2, the J call TRBJ1-6; D is uncertain. In germline, CDR1 is SGHTA, CDR2 FQGNSA. V was pared by 5 bases and J by 0 bases, with 8 bases between. The CDR3 loop spans 15 amino acids.

The V and J genes are TRBV4-2 and TRBJ1-5, with D hard to call. V was cut by 1 base and J by 4 bases, with 2 bases left in between. Germline CDR1 LGHNA, CDR2 YNFKEQ. This CDR3 has 12 amino acids. The CDR3 nucleotides read TGTGCCAGCAGCCAAGTAAATCAGCCCCAGCATTTT. Protein sequence: CASSQVNQPQHF.

The chain recombines TRBV7-2 with TRBJ2-1, with TRBD2 identical over 10 bases. Looked up from germline, CDR1 is SGHTA and CDR2 is FQGNSA. This CDR3 is 15 amino acids long. Trimming removed 6 bases from V and 6 bases from J; junction bases left unmatched: 8. The CDR3 DNA reads TGTGCCAGCAGACTACCGGGACTAGCGACCAATGAGCAGTTCTTC. It translates to CASRLPGLATNEQFF.

The rearrangement joins TRBV12-5 to TRBJ1-2; no clear D. This CDR3 region has 14 residues. The germline V gene encodes CDR1 LGHNT and CDR2 FRNRAP. V lost 0 bases and J 4 bases, leaving 9 bases between the germline ends. The CDR3, as DNA: TGTGCTAGTGGTTTGGTGTCGGGAATCTATGGCTACACCTTC. Protein: CASGLVSGIYGYTF.

The V call is TRBV9, the J call TRBJ2-3; 7 bases match TRBD1. Trimming cost V 3 bases and J 4 bases; bases outside gene matches: 14. The CDR3 runs 17 residues. Germline loops: CDR1 SGDLS, CDR2 YYNGEE. CDR3 sequence reads: CASSAGQVPPTSDTQYF. The CDR3 nucleotides read TGTGCCAGCAGCGCCGGACAGGTGCCTCCGACATCAGATACGCAGTATTTT.

The chain links TRBV6-6 to TRBJ2-7, with 7 nucleotides matching TRBD1. CDR3 length: 15 amino acids. CDR1 and CDR2 from the germline V gene are MNHNY and SVGAGI (reference sequence). Unmatched junction bases numbered 6, after V lost 4 bases and J lost 0 bases. The CDR3 bases are TGTGCCAGCAGTTCCCCGAGGGACAGCTCCTACGAGCAGTACTTC. This gives the protein CASSSPRDSSYEQYF.

J is TRBJ2-2 and V is TRBV5-4; D may be TRBD1 (5 bases). The CDR3 runs to 12 residues. The germline gives CDR1 SGHNT, CDR2 YYREEE (reference sequence). Trimming stripped 5 bases from V and 5 bases from J, with 7 bases between. Here the CDR3 reads CASRGVTGELFF. The CDR3, as DNA: TGTGCCAGCAGAGGGGTGACCGGGGAGCTGTTTTTT.

As to this clone: Other nucleotide sequences in the sample specify the same CDR3. This chain connects TRBV6-2 or TRBV6-3 to TRBJ2-7, with 10 nucleotides matching TRBD1. This CDR3 has 15 residues. V trimming: 5 bases; J trimming: 2 bases; junction bases outside the gene matches: 6. Germline V CDR1 and CDR2: MNHEY, SVGEGT. Written as DNA, the CDR3 is TGTGCCAGCAGTGATCCCGGGACAGGGGCCTACGAGCAGTACTTC. Its translation is CASSDPGTGAYEQYF.

The genes are TRBV27 and TRBJ2-7; 7 bases line up with TRBD2. Germline CDR1 and CDR2: MNHEY and SMNVEV (reference sequence). CDR3 length: 13 residues. The J segment lost 5 bases and the V segment lost 3 bases, leaving 4 bases of the junction unmatched. The CDR3 DNA is TGTGCCAGCAGTTTCTCGGGAGGACACGAGCAGTACTTC. It codes for CASSFSGGHEQYF.

The chain combines TRBV28 with TRBJ2-5, with D maybe TRBD1 (5 bases). CDR3 length: 12 residues. V lost 4 bases to trimming and J lost 5 bases, with 8 bases between them. Germline CDR1 is MDHEN and CDR2 is SYDVKM. The CDR3 DNA follows: TGTGCCAGCAGTTCCTCAGGGGAGACCCAGTACTTC. Protein sequence: CASSSSGETQYF.

The count of this clone is one. The rearrangement links TRBV10-3 to TRBJ2-3; 8 positions match TRBD1. The length of the CDR3 is 13 residues. Germline values: CDR1 ENHRY, CDR2 SYGVKD. J was trimmed by 3 bases and V by 6 bases; bases with no gene match: 2. CDR3 in DNA: TGTGCCATCAGCGGACAGGGAACAGATACGCAGTATTTT. Its protein is CAISGQGTDTQYF.

This CDR3 is CASSGDTLYEQYF. The CDR3 DNA follows: TGTGCCAGCAGCGGGGACACTCTTTACGAGCAGTACTTC. The chain uses TRBV11-2 and TRBJ2-7; maybe TRBD1 (6 bases). CDR3 length: 13 residues. Trimming removed 5 bases at V and 4 bases at J, with 12 bases between. The germline CDR1 and CDR2 sequences are SGHAT and FQNNGV.

The CDR3 protein is CAAKGQGTLDTEAFF. In DNA, the CDR3 is TGTGCCGCTAAGGGGCAGGGGACCCTGGACACTGAAGCTTTCTTT. V and J are TRBV19 and TRBJ1-1; D may be TRBD1 (6 bases). V lost 11 bases to trimming and J lost 3 bases, with 22 bases between them. CDR3 size: 15 residues. The germline CDR1 and CDR2 sequences are LNHDA and SQIVND (reference sequence).